This T cell receptor beta chain was documented in a study of blood T cell repertoires in COVID-19. Study-level information: The samples span acute and convalescent COVID-19 from the United States, Italy and Spain. In each case, the material was cDNA or gDNA derived from T cells, B-cell-depleted T cells, or PBMCs.

Authors' processing steps: Nucleated cell counts were estimated from reference gene primer amplification. Sequencing used immunoSEQ multiplex PCR; TCRdb keeps in-frame clones, though not all of them. From that table come the V and J calls and clone size; the DNA was used to work out D and trimming. The sample shows 200,000 to 300,000 clones, roughly nine tenths of them seen only once. The V gene end was trimmed by 5 bases and the J gene end by 0 bases; junction bases not matched to a gene: 7. CDR3 length equals 18 residues. CDR1 SGHAT and CDR2 FQNNGV come from the germline V gene. The TCR sequence derives from a man aged 55 to 70 who had recovered from COVID-19. The chain recombines TRBV11-2 with TRBJ1-6, with 10 bases that match TRBD1. Sequenced sample: peripheral blood. The CDR3 is CASSIRGQGSSYNSPLHF. The CDR3 DNA follows: TGTGCCAGCAGCATCAGGGGACAGGGGAGCTCCTATAATTCACCCCTCCACTTT.